Given below is one T cell receptor (beta chain) in context. Its antigen is unidentified. The CDR3 totals 16 residues. V was cut by 3 bases and J by 0 bases, with 12 bases left in between. Germline V CDR1 and CDR2: MDHEN, SYDVKM. The data originate from a study of T cell responses to AZD1222 COVID-19 vaccine. Overall study context: Second-dose intervals of approximately 4 or approximately 12 weeks were pooled. Whole-study findings and limits: Baseline antibody screening turned up just a handful of seropositive AZD1222 recipients.

Libraries were prepared by immunoSEQ multiplex PCR; TCRdb keeps only in-frame clonotypes and omits some of them. The sample lists about 140,000 clones; roughly 90% were seen once. The specimen was peripheral blood, collected on day 0 of AZD1222 vaccination. This TCR came from an adult in good health. J is TRBJ1-3 and V is TRBV28; D not certain. CDR3 residues: CASSFSGGASGNTIYF. CDR3 bases: TGTGCCAGCAGTTTCTCTGGCGGAGCCTCTGGAAACACCATATATTTT.